The rows below give T cell receptor beta chains drawn from one sample of a study of OX40 agonist ivuxolimab in advanced cancers. This table comes from immunoSEQ multiplex PCR, and its TCRdb copy is limited to in-frame clones, with some not included. The table includes 99,000 or so clones, approximately 80% detected once. Sequenced here: CD4+ or CD8+ T cells sorted from blood, sampled in a trial of the OX40 agonist ivuxolimab. All receptors derive from an adult with an advanced solid tumor such as melanoma, head and neck, liver or kidney cancer. Both conserved end residues are part of each CDR3. D genes are given only for firm matches. Part of the rows lack a size; the others show once, few, many or a class for expanded clones.

CAWKSRDRSSYNEQFF,TGTGCCTGGAAAAGCCGGGACAGAAGCTCCTACAATGAGCAGTTCTTC,TRBD1,few,TRBV30,TRBJ2-1
CASSQVGSLNTEAFF,TGTGCCAGCAGCCAAGTAGGCAGCTTGAACACTGAAGCTTTCTTT,NA,once,TRBV6-6,TRBJ1-1
CASSVGGGARTEAFF,TGTGCCAGCAGCGTCGGGGGAGGGGCGAGGACTGAAGCTTTCTTT,NA,NA,TRBV9,TRBJ1-1
CASSLAGTAYEQYF,TGCGCCAGCAGCTTGGCCGGGACAGCCTACGAGCAGTACTTC,TRBD1,once,TRBV5-1,TRBJ2-7
CASSPDRGQNEQYF,TGCGCCAGCAGCCCCGACAGGGGGCAAAACGAGCAGTACTTC,TRBD1,NA,TRBV5-1,TRBJ2-7
CASKEGNRYNEQFF,TGTGCCAGCAAGGAGGGTAATCGTTACAATGAGCAGTTCTTC,NA,NA,TRBV2,TRBJ2-1
CAWSPGNTEAFF,TGTGCCTGGAGTCCGGGTAACACTGAAGCTTTCTTT,NA,NA,TRBV30,TRBJ1-1
CASSTGHANTEAFF,TGTGCCAGCAGCACGGGACACGCGAACACTGAAGCTTTCTTT,NA,NA,TRBV7-8,TRBJ1-1
CASSAWQGAETQYF,TGTGCCAGCAGCGCCTGGCAGGGTGCAGAGACCCAGTACTTC,NA,NA,TRBV6-6,TRBJ2-5
CASSLARVGESPLHF,TGTGCCAGCAGCTTAGCAAGGGTGGGGGAATCACCCCTCCACTTT,NA,NA,TRBV11-2,TRBJ1-6
CASSPGGAGDTEAFF,TGTGCCAGCAGTCCAGGGGGGGCCGGGGACACTGAAGCTTTCTTT,TRBD1,few,TRBV6-5,TRBJ1-1
CASSYKQSYEQYF,TGTGCCAGCAGTTATAAACAGTCCTACGAGCAGTACTTC,NA,NA,TRBV6-6,TRBJ2-7
CASSYGRAEAFF,TGTGCCAGCAGCTACGGACGGGCTGAAGCTTTCTTT,NA,NA,TRBV11-3,TRBJ1-1
CASSGPGQGAYEQYF,TGTGCCAGCAGTGGGCCGGGACAGGGGGCGTACGAGCAGTACTTC,TRBD1,NA,TRBV6-5,TRBJ2-7
CASSERGVKWETQYF,TGTGCCAGCAGTGAAAGAGGGGTGAAGTGGGAGACCCAGTACTTC,NA,NA,TRBV2,TRBJ2-5
CARTAGGYTGELFF,TGTGCCAGAACGGCGGGGGGCTACACCGGGGAGCTGTTTTTT,TRBD2,NA,TRBV2,TRBJ2-2
CAISNQGYEQYF,TGTGCCATCAGTAACCAGGGATACGAGCAGTACTTC,NA,NA,TRBV10-3,TRBJ2-7
CASSPGVGAYEQYF,TGTGCCAGCAGTCCCGGGGTAGGGGCCTACGAGCAGTACTTC,NA,NA,TRBV6-5,TRBJ2-7
CASSQTGSSTDTQYF,TGTGCCAGCAGCCAAACAGGGTCTAGCACAGATACGCAGTATTTT,NA,NA,TRBV5-4,TRBJ2-3
CASSAGTPYEQYF,TGTGCCAGCAGTGCCGGGACACCCTACGAGCAGTACTTC,NA,NA,TRBV2,TRBJ2-7
CASSTWTGSGYGYTF,TGTGCCAGTAGTACGTGGACAGGGTCGGGCTATGGCTACACCTTC,TRBD1,NA,TRBV19,TRBJ1-2
CASSPWTGRLYYGYTF,TGTGCCAGCAGCCCCTGGACAGGGAGGTTATACTACGGCTACACCTTC,TRBD1,NA,TRBV5-6,TRBJ1-2
CASSLALTGPTGELFF,TGCGCCAGCAGCTTGGCCCTAACGGGACCCACCGGGGAGCTGTTTTTT,NA,NA,TRBV5-1,TRBJ2-2
CSAPRGSEAFF,TGCAGTGCTCCGAGGGGGAGTGAAGCTTTCTTT,NA,few,TRBV20-1,TRBJ1-1